This T cell receptor beta chain was sequenced for a study of blood T cell repertoires in COVID-19. Study context: The United States, Italy and Spain supplied acute and convalescent COVID-19 samples.

Method: immunoSEQ multiplex PCR; TCRdb's copy keeps in-frame clones and lacks some. The data hold under 250,000 clones, with about four fifths observed a single time. This CDR3 spans 16 amino acids. Germline V gene sequence: CDR1 SGHTA, CDR2 FQGNSA. Unmatched junction bases numbered 13, after V lost 5 bases and J lost 4 bases. The sequenced material came from peripheral blood. The origin of this receptor is a woman in her 40s with active or convalescent COVID-19. The chain uses TRBV7-2 and TRBJ2-5, with 7 bases fitting TRBD1. The CDR3 bases are TGTGCCAGCAGCCTGACGGGGACAGTCAGGGGAGAGACCCAGTACTTC. Its translation is CASSLTGTVRGETQYF.